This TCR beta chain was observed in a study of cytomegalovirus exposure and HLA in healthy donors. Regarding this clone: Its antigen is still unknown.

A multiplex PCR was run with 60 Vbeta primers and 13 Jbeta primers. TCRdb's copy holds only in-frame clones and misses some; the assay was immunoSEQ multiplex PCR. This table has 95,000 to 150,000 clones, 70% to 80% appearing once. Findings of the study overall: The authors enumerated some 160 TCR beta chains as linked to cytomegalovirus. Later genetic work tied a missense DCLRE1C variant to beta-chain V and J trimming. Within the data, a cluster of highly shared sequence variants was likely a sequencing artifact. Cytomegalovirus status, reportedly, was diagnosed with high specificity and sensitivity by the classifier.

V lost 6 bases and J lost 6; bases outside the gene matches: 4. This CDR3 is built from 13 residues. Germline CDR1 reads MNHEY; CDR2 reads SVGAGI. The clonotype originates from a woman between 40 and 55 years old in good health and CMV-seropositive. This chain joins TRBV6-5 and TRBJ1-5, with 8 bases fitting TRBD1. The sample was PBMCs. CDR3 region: CASRRTGRQPQHF. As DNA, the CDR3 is TGTGCCAGCAGACGGACAGGGCGTCAGCCCCAGCATTTT.